One sample yielded the 6 T cell receptor beta chains listed below, sequenced in a study of Tregs in tolerant kidney transplant recipients. Repertoires were generated with immunoSEQ multiplex PCR, while TCRdb's copy carries only in-frame clones and drops some. The sample includes roughly 32,000 clones. Sequences were derived from CD8+ T cells from blood, sampled before the transplant. These receptors originate from a human donor who received a combined kidney and bone marrow transplant.

Comment on this clone: The sequence runs out 3 residues before the end of the CDR3; the remainder is reconstructed from the germline J gene. V gene TRBV7-3 combines with J gene TRBJ2-1, with TRBD2 matching over 7 bases. Germline assignment: CDR1 SGHTA and CDR2 FQGTGA. J was trimmed by 9 bases and V by 2 bases; bases with no gene match: 10. This CDR3 region has 15 residues. CDR3 residues: CASSLLGGSGVEQFF. Incomplete CDR3 DNA: TGTGCCAGCAGCTTACTTGGCGGGAGTGGGGTTGAG.

With regard to this clone: The read ends 3 residues before the CDR3 terminus; that terminus is restored from the germline J gene. This sequence joins TRBV16 and TRBJ2-7; D perhaps matches TRBD1 (6 bases). CDR3 length: 12 amino acids. The V gene's germline CDR1 is KGHSY and CDR2 FQNENV. The germline V and J ends were trimmed by 4 bases and 5 bases, with 9 bases remaining between them. The CDR3: CASSLGGNEQYF. CDR3 bases read: TGTGCCAGCAGCCTTGGGGGCAACGAG.

A remark on this clone: Coverage ceases 3 residues before the CDR3 finishes, and the germline J gene fills in the end. J is TRBJ2-1 and V is TRBV20-1, with a weak D call TRBD1 (5 bases). Germline V gene sequence: CDR1 DFQATT, CDR2 SNEGSKA (reference sequence). Trimming took 0 bases from V and 3 from J, leaving 15 bases between them. CDR3 length: 16 residues. CDR3 loop: CSARDHLGAGYNEQFF. CDR3 bases read: TGCAGTGCTAGAGATCACCTAGGGGCAGGCTACAATGAG.

Concerning this clone: The CDR3 extends 3 residues past the end of the read, so its final part is completed from the germline J gene. The chain joins TRBV30 to TRBJ1-6; D ambiguous. Trimming left V 3 bases short and J 0 bases short, with 9 bases between. This CDR3 region has 15 residues. Per the germline V gene, CDR1 is GTSNPN and CDR2 is SVGIG (reference sequence). CDR3 bases read: TGTGCCTGGAGGGCAGCGAACTCCTATAATTCACCC. This sequence encodes CAWRAANSYNSP. The CDR3 in its entirety is CAWRAANSYNSPLHF.

As regards this clone: The CDR3 end is not reached by the read, which stops 3 residues before it; the germline J gene fills it in. The chain uses TRBV18 and TRBJ2-3, with D possibly matching TRBD1 (5 bases). Deletions cut 3 bases from V and 3 bases from J, with 10 bases between. The CDR3 spans 14 residues. The germline V gene encodes CDR1 KGHSH and CDR2 LQKENI. CDR3 residues: CASSPPRATDTQYF. The part of the CDR3 DNA that was read is TGTGCCAGCTCACCCCCCAGGGCGACAGATACG.

Here the CDR3 reads CASSSGLDYEQYF. The DNA read from the CDR3 is TGTGCCAGTAGCTCGGGACTTGACTACGAG. This chain links TRBV19 with TRBJ2-7; tentative D call: TRBD2 (6 bases). The read ends 3 residues early relative to the CDR3; the germline J gene fills the gap. The germline V and J ends were trimmed by 6 bases and 3 bases, with 12 bases remaining between them. Germline CDR1 is LNHDA and CDR2 is SQIVND (reference sequence). The CDR3 runs to 13 residues.